Listed below are T cell receptor beta chains from one sample, sequenced in a study of identical twins. One entry per CDR3 protein, called by TCRdb with MiXCR from the 5' RACE reads. This table has over 200,000 distinct CDR3 sequences, about 10% appearing once. The sample taken for sequencing was memory T cells sorted from blood. The receptors stem from a man aged 45-65 years in good health. CDR3s include the opening cysteine and the closing phenylalanine or tryptophan. Each record gives: J gene, clone size, V gene, D gene, CDR3 protein, CDR3 DNA. The D gene is left open where the match is weak. Some rows have no size entry. The others give once, few or many, or a class for an expanded clone.

j_gene: TRBJ1-3
abundance: .
v_gene: TRBV15
d_gene: .
CDR3aa: CATSRDPGVSGNTIYF
CDR3nt: TGTGCCACCAGCAGAGATCCCGGGGTCTCTGGAAACACCATATATTTT

j_gene: TRBJ2-2
abundance: few
v_gene: TRBV6-2/TRBV6-3
d_gene: .
CDR3aa: CASSNGRDNTGELFF
CDR3nt: TGTGCCAGCAGTAACGGACGGGACAACACCGGGGAGCTGTTTTTT

j_gene: TRBJ1-1
abundance: .
v_gene: TRBV19
d_gene: .
CDR3aa: CASSREGFFSEAFF
CDR3nt: TGTGCCAGTAGTAGAGAGGGGTTTTTCTCTGAAGCTTTCTTT

j_gene: TRBJ1-2
abundance: many
v_gene: TRBV12-3/TRBV12-4
d_gene: .
CDR3aa: CASSSAGTGYGYTF
CDR3nt: TGTGCCAGCAGTTCCGCCGGGACGGGCTATGGCTACACCTTC

j_gene: TRBJ2-5
abundance: many
v_gene: TRBV7-2
d_gene: .
CDR3aa: CASSSVETQYF
CDR3nt: TGTGCCAGCAGCTCAGTGGAGACCCAGTACTTC

j_gene: TRBJ2-1
abundance: many
v_gene: TRBV7-6
d_gene: TRBD1
CDR3aa: CASSLGTGSAYNEQFF
CDR3nt: TGTGCCAGCAGCTTAGGGACAGGGTCTGCCTACAATGAGCAGTTCTTC

j_gene: TRBJ2-7
abundance: few
v_gene: TRBV6-2/TRBV6-3
d_gene: TRBD2
CDR3aa: CASSHSGGPYEQYF
CDR3nt: TGTGCCAGCAGCCATAGCGGGGGGCCCTACGAGCAGTACTTC

j_gene: TRBJ2-5
abundance: few
v_gene: TRBV15
d_gene: .
CDR3aa: CATSPQGFQGETQYF
CDR3nt: TGTGCCACCAGCCCCCAGGGTTTCCAGGGGGAGACCCAGTACTTC

j_gene: TRBJ1-1
abundance: few
v_gene: TRBV7-2
d_gene: .
CDR3aa: CASSLDSNRPFF
CDR3nt: TGTGCCAGCAGCTTGGATTCAAACAGGCCTTTCTTT

j_gene: TRBJ1-5
abundance: many
v_gene: TRBV20-1
d_gene: .
CDR3aa: CSARDVQGSNQPQHF
CDR3nt: TGCAGTGCTAGAGATGTACAGGGTAGCAATCAGCCCCAGCATTTT

j_gene: TRBJ2-3
abundance: many
v_gene: TRBV28
d_gene: TRBD2
CDR3aa: CASGAGGTDTQYF
CDR3nt: TGTGCCAGCGGAGCCGGGGGGACAGATACGCAGTATTTT

j_gene: TRBJ2-1
abundance: .
v_gene: TRBV9
d_gene: TRBD2
CDR3aa: CASGAGTRGGYNEQFF
CDR3nt: TGTGCCAGCGGGGCCGGGACTAGGGGGGGTTACAATGAGCAGTTCTTC

j_gene: TRBJ2-1
abundance: many
v_gene: TRBV4-3
d_gene: TRBD1
CDR3aa: CASSQDDRGLGDEQFF
CDR3nt: TGCGCCAGCAGCCAAGATGACAGGGGGCTTGGGGATGAGCAGTTCTTC

j_gene: TRBJ1-1
abundance: many
v_gene: TRBV9
d_gene: .
CDR3aa: CASSGIPTDNTEAFF
CDR3nt: TGTGCCAGCAGCGGAATCCCGACAGACAACACTGAAGCTTTCTTT

j_gene: TRBJ2-2
abundance: many
v_gene: TRBV6-1
d_gene: .
CDR3aa: CASSDMGVDTGELFF
CDR3nt: TGTGCCAGCAGTGACATGGGGGTTGACACCGGGGAGCTGTTTTTT

j_gene: TRBJ1-6
abundance: many
v_gene: TRBV28
d_gene: .
CDR3aa: CASSPSFGMPSPLHF
CDR3nt: TGTGCCAGCAGTCCCTCCTTTGGGATGCCTTCACCCCTCCACTTT

j_gene: TRBJ2-7
abundance: many
v_gene: TRBV4-2
d_gene: TRBD1
CDR3aa: CASSQVTGGFDEQYF
CDR3nt: TGTGCCAGCAGCCAAGTGACAGGGGGCTTCGACGAGCAGTACTTC

j_gene: TRBJ2-7
abundance: few
v_gene: TRBV6-5
d_gene: TRBD2
CDR3aa: CASSYIGGDYEQYF
CDR3nt: TGTGCCAGCAGTTACATCGGGGGGGATTACGAGCAGTACTTC

j_gene: TRBJ1-5
abundance: few
v_gene: TRBV7-2
d_gene: .
CDR3aa: CASSLAPTGNQPQHF
CDR3nt: TGTGCCAGCAGCTTAGCTCCTACTGGGAATCAGCCCCAGCATTTT

j_gene: TRBJ1-6
abundance: few
v_gene: TRBV12-3/TRBV12-4
d_gene: TRBD1
CDR3aa: CASRGDSDYSPLHF
CDR3nt: TGTGCCAGCAGAGGGGACAGCGATTATTCACCCCTCCACTTT

j_gene: TRBJ2-1
abundance: many
v_gene: TRBV20-1
d_gene: .
CDR3aa: CSVRQGRTEQFF
CDR3nt: TGCAGTGTACGGCAGGGGCGTACCGAGCAGTTCTTC

j_gene: TRBJ1-5
abundance: many
v_gene: TRBV7-8
d_gene: TRBD1
CDR3aa: CASSPNTGTGSNQPQHF
CDR3nt: TGTGCCAGCAGCCCAAATACAGGGACAGGGAGCAATCAGCCCCAGCATTTT

j_gene: TRBJ2-6
abundance: many
v_gene: TRBV5-1
d_gene: TRBD1
CDR3aa: CASSLVTGGASGANVLTF
CDR3nt: TGCGCCAGCAGCTTGGTGACAGGGGGCGCGTCTGGGGCCAACGTCCTGACTTTC

j_gene: TRBJ1-1
abundance: .
v_gene: TRBV7-9
d_gene: .
CDR3aa: CASSLDVSRATEAFF
CDR3nt: TGTGCCAGCAGCTTAGACGTATCGAGGGCAACTGAAGCTTTCTTT

j_gene: TRBJ1-5
abundance: .
v_gene: TRBV4-2
d_gene: .
CDR3aa: CASSQEEGEDQPQHF
CDR3nt: TGTGCCAGCAGCCAAGAGGAGGGAGAGGATCAGCCCCAGCATTTT

j_gene: TRBJ1-5
abundance: .
v_gene: TRBV6-1
d_gene: .
CDR3aa: CASSEHRTYQPQHF
CDR3nt: TGTGCCAGCAGTGAACACCGGACTTATCAGCCCCAGCATTTT

j_gene: TRBJ1-6
abundance: .
v_gene: TRBV21-1
d_gene: .
CDR3aa: CASSKALLRGGAVSPLHF
CDR3nt: TGTGCCAGCAGCAAAGCGCTTTTAAGGGGCGGGGCGGTTTCACCCCTCCACTTT

j_gene: TRBJ2-5
abundance: few
v_gene: TRBV28
d_gene: .
CDR3aa: CASRTPEGTAETETQYF
CDR3nt: TGTGCCAGCAGAACCCCTGAGGGGACCGCTGAGACGGAGACCCAGTACTTC

j_gene: TRBJ2-3
abundance: many
v_gene: TRBV29-1
d_gene: .
CDR3aa: CSVTNRPGDTQYF
CDR3nt: TGCAGCGTTACCAATCGTCCTGGCGATACGCAGTATTTT

j_gene: TRBJ1-2
abundance: few
v_gene: TRBV10-3
d_gene: .
CDR3aa: CAISESISGVYGYTF
CDR3nt: TGTGCCATCAGTGAGTCAATATCTGGGGTATACGGCTACACCTTC

j_gene: TRBJ2-7
abundance: many
v_gene: TRBV2
d_gene: TRBD2
CDR3aa: CASSEAEGRVEQYF
CDR3nt: TGTGCCAGCAGTGAAGCGGAAGGGAGGGTCGAGCAGTACTTC

j_gene: TRBJ1-5
abundance: many
v_gene: TRBV6-1
d_gene: .
CDR3aa: CASSAGDGNQPQHF
CDR3nt: TGTGCCAGCTCGGCAGGAGATGGCAATCAGCCCCAGCATTTT

j_gene: TRBJ2-4
abundance: few
v_gene: TRBV2
d_gene: TRBD1
CDR3aa: CASSQRTGAWNIQYF
CDR3nt: TGTGCCAGCAGTCAACGGACAGGGGCTTGGAACATTCAGTACTTC

j_gene: TRBJ2-7
abundance: .
v_gene: TRBV11-2
d_gene: .
CDR3aa: CASSLDWSGTYEQYF
CDR3nt: TGTGCCAGCAGCTTAGATTGGTCAGGGACCTACGAGCAGTACTTC

j_gene: TRBJ2-2
abundance: many
v_gene: TRBV29-1
d_gene: TRBD1
CDR3aa: CSVDAQGDTGELFF
CDR3nt: TGCAGCGTTGACGCACAGGGGGACACCGGGGAGCTGTTTTTT

j_gene: TRBJ2-3
abundance: .
v_gene: TRBV2
d_gene: .
CDR3aa: CASGGGSGDTQYF
CDR3nt: TGTGCCAGCGGGGGCGGGAGCGGTGATACGCAGTATTTT

j_gene: TRBJ2-7
abundance: .
v_gene: TRBV30
d_gene: TRBD1
CDR3aa: CAWSRGPYEQYF
CDR3nt: TGTGCCTGGAGCAGGGGGCCCTACGAGCAGTACTTC